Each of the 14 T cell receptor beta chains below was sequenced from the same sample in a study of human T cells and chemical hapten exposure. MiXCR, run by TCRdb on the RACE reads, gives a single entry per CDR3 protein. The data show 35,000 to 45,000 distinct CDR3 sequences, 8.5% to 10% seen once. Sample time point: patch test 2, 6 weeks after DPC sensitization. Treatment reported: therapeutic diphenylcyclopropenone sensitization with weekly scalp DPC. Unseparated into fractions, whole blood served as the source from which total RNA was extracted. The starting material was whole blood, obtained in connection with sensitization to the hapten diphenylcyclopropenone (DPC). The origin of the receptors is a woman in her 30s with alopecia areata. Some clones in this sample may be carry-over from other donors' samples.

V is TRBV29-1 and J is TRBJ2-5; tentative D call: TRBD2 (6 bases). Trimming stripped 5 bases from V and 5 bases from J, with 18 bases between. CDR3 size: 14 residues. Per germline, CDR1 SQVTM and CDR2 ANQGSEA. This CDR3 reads CSVKRRGGQETQYF. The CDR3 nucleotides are TGCAGCGTTAAAAGGCGGGGTGGGCAGGAGACCCAGTACTTC.

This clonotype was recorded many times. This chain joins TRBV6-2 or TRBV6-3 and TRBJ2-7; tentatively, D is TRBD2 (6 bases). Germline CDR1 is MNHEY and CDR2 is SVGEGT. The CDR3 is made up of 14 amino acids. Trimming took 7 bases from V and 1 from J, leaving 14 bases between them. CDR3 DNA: TGTGCCAGCATCGGGAGTTATCCTTCCTACGAGCAGTACTTC. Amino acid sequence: CASIGSYPSYEQYF.

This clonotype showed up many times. CDR3 DNA sequence: TGTGCCAGCTCAGAAAACGGGAACACCGGGGAGCTGTTTTTT. As protein: CASSENGNTGELFF. The gene calls are TRBV18 and TRBJ2-2, with D unresolved. The CDR3 has 14 amino acids. Trimming stripped 5 bases from V and 1 base from J, with 8 bases between. Germline V gene sequence: CDR1 KGHSH, CDR2 LQKENI.

The CDR3 sequence is CAISPERQLNTEAFF. The CDR3 bases are TGTGCCATCAGTCCGGAACGACAGTTGAACACTGAAGCTTTCTTT. The chain is built from TRBV10-3 and TRBJ1-1; the D gene is possibly TRBD1 (5 bases). The V gene's germline CDR1 is ENHRY and CDR2 SYGVKD. V was clipped by 5 bases and J by 0 bases, with 13 bases between them. The CDR3 consists of 15 residues.

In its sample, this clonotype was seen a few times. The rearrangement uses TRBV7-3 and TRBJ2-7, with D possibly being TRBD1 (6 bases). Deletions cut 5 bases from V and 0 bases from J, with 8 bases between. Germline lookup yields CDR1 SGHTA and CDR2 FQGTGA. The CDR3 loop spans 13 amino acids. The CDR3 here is CASSMTGSYEQYF. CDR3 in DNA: TGTGCCAGCAGCATGACAGGCTCCTACGAGCAGTACTTC.

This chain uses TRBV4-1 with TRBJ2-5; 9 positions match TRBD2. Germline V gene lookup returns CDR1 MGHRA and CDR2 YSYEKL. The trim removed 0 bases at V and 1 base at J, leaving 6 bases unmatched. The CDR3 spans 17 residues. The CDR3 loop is CASSQDLQAGGQETQYF. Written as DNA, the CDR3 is TGCGCCAGCAGCCAAGATCTTCAAGCGGGGGGCCAAGAGACCCAGTACTTC.

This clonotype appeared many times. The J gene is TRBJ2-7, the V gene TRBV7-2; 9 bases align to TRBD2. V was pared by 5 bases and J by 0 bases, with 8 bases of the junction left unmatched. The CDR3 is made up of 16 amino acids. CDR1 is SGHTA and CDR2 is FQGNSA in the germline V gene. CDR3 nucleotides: TGTGCCAGCAGCATCTCCGTTAGCGGGGGCTCCTACGAGCAGTACTTC. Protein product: CASSISVSGGSYEQYF.

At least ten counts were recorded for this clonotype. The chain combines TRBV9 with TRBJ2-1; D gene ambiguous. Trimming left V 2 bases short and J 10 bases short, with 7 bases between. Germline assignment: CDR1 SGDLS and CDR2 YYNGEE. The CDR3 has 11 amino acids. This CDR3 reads CASSVLEEQFF. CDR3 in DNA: TGTGCCAGCAGCGTCCTGGAGGAGCAGTTCTTC. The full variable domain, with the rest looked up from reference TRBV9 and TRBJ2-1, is DSGVTQTPKHLITATGQRVTLRCSPRSGDLSVYWYQQSLDQGLQFLIQYYNGEERAKGNILERFSAQQFPDLHSELNLSSLELGDSALYFCASSVLEEQFFGPGTRLTVL.

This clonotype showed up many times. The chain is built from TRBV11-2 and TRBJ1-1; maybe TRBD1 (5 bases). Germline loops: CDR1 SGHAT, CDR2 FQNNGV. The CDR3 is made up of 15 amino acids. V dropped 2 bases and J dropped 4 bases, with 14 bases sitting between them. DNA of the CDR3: TGTGCCAGCAGCTTATCCCAGGGCAAGGTCACTGAAGCTTTCTTT. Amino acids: CASSLSQGKVTEAFF.

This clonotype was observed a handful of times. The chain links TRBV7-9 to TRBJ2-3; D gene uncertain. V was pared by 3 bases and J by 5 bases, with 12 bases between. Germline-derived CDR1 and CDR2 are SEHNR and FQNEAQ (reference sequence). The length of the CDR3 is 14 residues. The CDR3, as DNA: TGTGCCAGCAGCTTCGGAGACCCCGGAGATACGCAGTATTTT. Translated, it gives CASSFGDPGDTQYF.

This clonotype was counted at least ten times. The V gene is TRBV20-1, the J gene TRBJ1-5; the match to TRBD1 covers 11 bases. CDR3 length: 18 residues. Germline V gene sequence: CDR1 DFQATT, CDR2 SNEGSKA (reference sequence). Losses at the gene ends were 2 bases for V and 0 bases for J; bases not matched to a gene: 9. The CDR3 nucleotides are TGCAGTGCTAGACCGCGGACAGGGGGCTTTGATAGCAATCAGCCCCAGCATTTT. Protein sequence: CSARPRTGGFDSNQPQHF.

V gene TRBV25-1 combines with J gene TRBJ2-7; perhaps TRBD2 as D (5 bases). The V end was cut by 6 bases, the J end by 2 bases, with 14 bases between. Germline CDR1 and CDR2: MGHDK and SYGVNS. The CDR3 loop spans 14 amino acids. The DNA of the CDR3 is TGTGCCAGCAGGGGAAGCGGCGCCGCCTACGAGCAGTACTTC. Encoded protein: CASRGSGAAYEQYF.

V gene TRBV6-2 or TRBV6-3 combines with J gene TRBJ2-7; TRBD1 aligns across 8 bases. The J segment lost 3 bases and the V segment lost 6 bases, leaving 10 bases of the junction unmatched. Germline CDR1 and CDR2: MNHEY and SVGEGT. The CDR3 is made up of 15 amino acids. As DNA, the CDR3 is TGTGCCAGCAGCCCCGCCCGACAGGGGTTCTACGAGCAGTACTTC. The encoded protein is CASSPARQGFYEQYF.

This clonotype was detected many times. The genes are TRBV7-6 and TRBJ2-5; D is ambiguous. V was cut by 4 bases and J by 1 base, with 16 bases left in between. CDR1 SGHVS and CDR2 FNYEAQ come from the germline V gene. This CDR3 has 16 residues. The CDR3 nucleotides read TGTGCCAGCAGCTCGTCTGGAGCTCGGTTCCAAGAGACCCAGTACTTC. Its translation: CASSSSGARFQETQYF.